This entry lists 28 T cell receptor beta chains sequenced from one sample in a study of beta chain features in type 1 diabetes. Their cognate antigens are unknown. General study findings and limits: Moderately but significantly shorter TCRB CDR3s were found in Type 1 diabetes patients in all four CD4+ subsets.

Investigators reverse transcribed all isolated RNA, so they sequenced expressed TCRB transcripts. Measured with immunoSEQ multiplex PCR; TCRdb has only the in-frame clones, and not every one. The sample has more than 300,000 clones, over 9.5% seen once. The sequenced sample was naive CD4+ T cells from blood. These receptors were obtained from a woman in her late teens or twenties with type 1 diabetes.

The sample holds a few counts of this clone. The chain uses TRBV7-9 and TRBJ2-1, with D unclear. This CDR3 has 13 amino acids. The ends were cut back, 5 bases at V and 7 bases at J, with 12 bases in the middle. Germline V lookup: CDR1 SEHNR, CDR2 FQNEAQ (reference sequence). The CDR3 bases are TGTGCCAGCAGCCCACCGAGTTTAAATGAGCAGTTCTTC. It specifies CASSPPSLNEQFF.

V is TRBV7-9 and J is TRBJ2-3; 7 bases fit TRBD1. Trimming took 4 bases from V and 5 from J; bases not matched to a gene: 9. CDR1 is SEHNR, CDR2 FQNEAQ, per germline (reference sequence). This CDR3 comprises 15 residues. CDR3 nucleotide sequence: TGTGCCAGCAGCTCGGACAGGACAGTGGGAGATACGCAGTATTTT. Encoded protein: CASSSDRTVGDTQYF.

The rearrangement joins TRBV11-2 to TRBJ2-7, with 9 bases matching TRBD1. This CDR3 has 15 amino acids. V lost 5 bases and J lost 2; bases outside the gene matches: 7. Germline V gene data show CDR1 as SGHAT and CDR2 as FQNNGV. This chain's CDR3 is CASSHRTGVTYEQYF. The CDR3 DNA sequence: TGTGCCAGCAGCCACCGGACAGGGGTTACCTACGAGCAGTACTTC. The whole variable domain, filled in from reference TRBV11-2 and TRBJ2-7, reads EAGVAQSPRYKIIEKRQSVAFWCNPISGHATLYWYQQILGQGPKLLIQFQNNGVVDDSQLPKDRFSAERLKGVDSTLKIQPAKLEDSAVYLCASSHRTGVTYEQYFGPGTRLTVT.

The chain recombines TRBV4-2 with TRBJ2-7; 10 nucleotides match TRBD2. The CDR3 spans 19 residues. The V and J ends lost 2 bases and 0 bases, in that order; junction bases with no gene match: 13. Germline loops: CDR1 LGHNA, CDR2 YNFKEQ. As DNA, the CDR3 is TGTGCCAGCAGCCAACACCCGTCCCCTAGCGGGAGCTACTCCTACGAGCAGTACTTC. Translation gives CASSQHPSPSGSYSYEQYF.

The J gene is TRBJ2-4, the V gene TRBV7-2; TRBD1 matches 10 bases. The CDR3 sequence is 16 residues long. The V segment lost 4 bases and the J segment 9 bases; nucleotides outside the gene matches: 12. Germline CDR1 is SGHTA and CDR2 is FQGNSA. The CDR3 loop reads CASSSGPRQGAAIQYF. The CDR3 DNA reads TGTGCCAGCAGCTCAGGACCCCGACAGGGGGCAGCCATTCAGTACTTC.

This clone has a handful of counts. Other DNA sequences in the sample encode the same CDR3. The V and J genes are TRBV5-1 and TRBJ2-3; D ambiguous. The germline V gene encodes CDR1 SGHRS and CDR2 YFSETQ. This CDR3 comprises 13 residues. V was shortened by 0 bases and J by 3 bases, with 5 bases between the two germline ends. In DNA form, the CDR3 reads TGCGCCAGCAGCTTGGGCGGTACAGATACGCAGTATTTT. Residues: CASSLGGTDTQYF.

This clone was recorded a few times. The chain recombines TRBV15 with TRBJ1-1; D is unresolved. CDR3 size: 12 residues. CDR1 is LNHNV, CDR2 YYDKDF, per germline (reference sequence). Trimming stripped 2 bases from V and 1 base from J, with 2 bases between. The CDR3 sequence: CATSRRNTEAFF. Written as DNA, the CDR3 is TGTGCCACCAGCAGACGGAACACTGAAGCTTTCTTT.

A few counts support this clone. The V call is TRBV18, the J call TRBJ2-7; 10 bases match TRBD1. Germline CDR1 is KGHSH and CDR2 is LQKENI. The CDR3 covers 14 residues. Trimming removed 2 bases from V and 4 bases from J; junction bases left unmatched: 2. CDR3 loop: CASSPGTGDYEQYF. As DNA, the CDR3 is TGTGCCAGCTCACCAGGGACAGGGGATTACGAGCAGTACTTC.

The V call is TRBV18, the J call TRBJ1-2; 10 nucleotides line up with TRBD1. This CDR3 has 16 residues. CDR1 is KGHSH and CDR2 is LQKENI in the germline V gene. V shed 2 bases and J 3 bases; nucleotides not matched to a gene: 6. CDR3 loop: CASSPSSTGGDYGYTF. As DNA, the CDR3 is TGTGCCAGCTCACCAAGTTCGACAGGGGGCGACTATGGCTACACCTTC.

This clone was seen only a few times. This chain uses TRBV7-9 with TRBJ2-3, with D possibly being TRBD1 (5 bases). This CDR3 spans 14 amino acids. Trimming removed 5 bases from V and 2 bases from J, with 11 bases in between. The V gene's germline CDR1 is SEHNR and CDR2 FQNEAQ (reference sequence). The CDR3 here is CASSPGHNTDTQYF. The CDR3 bases are TGTGCCAGCAGCCCCGGACATAACACAGATACGCAGTATTTT. Filled out from reference TRBV7-9 and TRBJ2-3, the complete variable domain reads DTGVSQNPRHKITKRGQNVTFRCDPISEHNRLYWYRQTLGQGPEFLTYFQNEAQLEKSRLLSDRFSAERPKGSFSTLEIQRTEQGDSAMYLCASSPGHNTDTQYFGPGTRLTVL.

A few counts support this clone. The chain has TRBV6-5 and TRBJ2-7; a weak D match, TRBD2 (6 bases). The V end was cut by 5 bases, the J end by 3 bases, with 11 bases between. Germline lookup yields CDR1 MNHEY and CDR2 SVGAGI. This CDR3 has 13 amino acids. CDR3 in amino acids: CASSDPGDYEQYF. The CDR3 DNA reads TGTGCCAGCAGTGACCCGGGAGACTACGAGCAGTACTTC.

The CDR3 DNA sequence: TGTGCCAGTACCGGCAGGGTGGCGGAAAAACTGTTTTTT. As protein: CASTGRVAEKLFF. The chain employs TRBV19 and TRBJ1-4, with a tentative D call TRBD1 (5 bases). Trimming cost V 7 bases and J 8 bases, with 14 bases left between them. There are 13 residues in the CDR3. CDR1 LNHDA and CDR2 SQIVND come from the germline V gene (reference sequence).

This clone was detected only a few times. The chain recombines TRBV29-1 with TRBJ1-2; the match to TRBD1 covers 8 bases. The CDR3 is 13 residues long. Germline V gives CDR1 SQVTM, CDR2 ANQGSEA. Germline trimming cut 4 bases from V and 1 base from J; bases unmatched to any gene: 2. This CDR3 is CSVGQGLNYGYTF. CDR3 nucleotides: TGCAGCGTTGGACAGGGGCTTAACTATGGCTACACCTTC.

This chain links TRBV9 with TRBJ2-3; 8 bases map to TRBD2. The CDR3 is 17 amino acids. The germline gives CDR1 SGDLS, CDR2 YYNGEE. With V trimmed by 4 bases and J by 2 bases, 12 bases remained unmatched. CDR3 region: CASSPRGVAGTTDTQYF. CDR3 DNA: TGTGCCAGCAGCCCGCGCGGAGTAGCGGGGACCACAGATACGCAGTATTTT.

The chain joins TRBV10-3 to TRBJ1-1; D unclear. V was trimmed by 0 bases and J by 8 bases, leaving 7 bases between them. The CDR3 consists of 12 residues. The germline V gene encodes CDR1 ENHRY and CDR2 SYGVKD. DNA of the CDR3: TGTGCCATCAGTGAGTCTGCAGGCGAAGCTTTCTTT. Its translation: CAISESAGEAFF.

The chain employs TRBV28 and TRBJ2-7; D gene unclear. Trimming removed 7 bases from V and 2 bases from J, with 12 bases in between. CDR3 size: 13 residues. Germline V lookup: CDR1 MDHEN, CDR2 SYDVKM. The chain's CDR3 is CASTLTSPYEQYF. Here the CDR3 DNA reads TGTGCCAGCACCCTGACAAGTCCCTACGAGCAGTACTTC.

The chain links TRBV7-2 to TRBJ2-4; D might be TRBD2 (6 bases). Germline loops: CDR1 SGHTA, CDR2 FQGNSA. The V end was cut by 3 bases, the J end by 0 bases, with 9 bases between. The CDR3 has 15 amino acids. CDR3 DNA: TGTGCCAGCAGCTTTGGGGGACTAGCCAAAAACATTCAGTACTTC. Protein product: CASSFGGLAKNIQYF.

This chain links TRBV18 with TRBJ2-5; D might be TRBD2 (6 bases). Trimming took 3 bases from V and 2 from J, leaving 19 bases between them. The CDR3 is 17 amino acids. CDR1 is KGHSH and CDR2 is LQKENI in the germline V gene. The CDR3 DNA reads as TGTGCCAGCTCACCGTACGTGCAGGGAGGAGGGCAAGAGACCCAGTACTTC. This encodes CASSPYVQGGGQETQYF.

The chain has TRBV6-1 and TRBJ2-1, with D tentatively TRBD1 (5 bases). V was clipped by 3 bases and J by 0 bases, with 12 bases between them. CDR1 is MNHNS, CDR2 SASEGT, per germline. This CDR3 spans 16 amino acids. DNA for the CDR3: TGTGCCAGCAGTGACGGACAAATTCCCTCCTACAATGAGCAGTTCTTC. Its protein product is CASSDGQIPSYNEQFF.

This clone was counted only a few times. The chain joins TRBV18 to TRBJ2-1; 12 nucleotides agree with TRBD2. The V segment lost 3 bases and the J segment 7 bases; nucleotides outside the gene matches: 7. The CDR3 runs 16 residues. CDR1 is KGHSH and CDR2 is LQKENI in the germline V gene. The CDR3 loop is CASSPSRTSGVNEQFF. Here the CDR3 DNA reads TGTGCCAGCTCACCCAGCCGGACTAGCGGGGTAAATGAGCAGTTCTTC.

The chain has TRBV11-2 and TRBJ1-1; 9 bases match TRBD1. This CDR3 region has 13 residues. With 4 bases clipped from V and 13 bases from J, the junction kept 10 bases outside the gene matches. Per the germline V gene, CDR1 is SGHAT and CDR2 is FQNNGV. This CDR3 is CASSSMGQGKGFF. The DNA of the CDR3 is TGTGCCAGCAGCTCCATGGGACAGGGTAAGGGTTTCTTT.

There are a few counts of this clone. CDR3 nucleotides: TGTGCCAGCAGCTTTTCGACAGGGGGCATCACCGGGGAGCTGTTTTTT. Translating it yields CASSFSTGGITGELFF. The chain recombines TRBV13 with TRBJ2-2; TRBD1 matches 10 bases. CDR3 length: 16 amino acids. Germline V gene sequence: CDR1 PRHDT, CDR2 FYEKMQ (reference sequence). With V trimmed by 3 bases and J by 4 bases, 5 bases remained unmatched.

This clone was counted only a few times. This sequence joins TRBV15 and TRBJ2-1; weak D call: TRBD2 (6 bases). The CDR3 runs 14 residues. Trimming left V 2 bases short and J 10 bases short, with 15 bases between. Looked up from germline, CDR1 is LNHNV and CDR2 is YYDKDF (reference sequence). CDR3 protein: CATSRRVDGREQFF. DNA of the CDR3: TGTGCCACCAGCAGACGAGTGGACGGGAGAGAGCAGTTCTTC.

In nucleotides, the CDR3 is TGCAGCGTTGAGGCAGGAATGAACACTGAAGCTTTCTTT. It yields the protein CSVEAGMNTEAFF. The V gene is TRBV29-1, the J gene TRBJ1-1; unclear D gene. V dropped 3 bases and J dropped 0 bases, with 8 bases sitting between them. The CDR3 consists of 13 residues. Germline assignment: CDR1 SQVTM and CDR2 ANQGSEA.

This rearrangement joins TRBV13 to TRBJ2-5, with no clear D. V lost 6 bases and J lost 1, with 9 bases in between. The CDR3 consists of 13 residues. Germline V gene lookup returns CDR1 PRHDT and CDR2 FYEKMQ (reference sequence). The CDR3 DNA is TGTGCCAGCAGGTTCAGTCCCCAAGAGACCCAGTACTTC. Translation: CASRFSPQETQYF.

This clone turned up a few times. This chain uses TRBV18 with TRBJ2-7, with TRBD1 matching 10 bases. Germline lookup yields CDR1 KGHSH and CDR2 LQKENI. The CDR3 totals 15 residues. J was trimmed by 2 bases and V by 3 bases; bases with no gene match: 4. As DNA, the CDR3 is TGTGCCAGCTCACCCGGGACAGGGGCGACCTACGAGCAGTACTTC. Translation gives CASSPGTGATYEQYF.

This clone was detected only a few times. The rearrangement links TRBV5-1 to TRBJ2-1; D not resolved. In germline, CDR1 is SGHRS, CDR2 YFSETQ. V lost 0 bases and J 4 bases, leaving 5 bases between the germline ends. The CDR3 spans 13 residues. CDR3 DNA: TGCGCCAGCAGCTTGGGAGCATACAATGAGCAGTTCTTC. This translates into CASSLGAYNEQFF.

The CDR3 DNA reads TGCAGCGCCGACGGGGGAGGACGGGAAAAACTGTTTTTT. This encodes CSADGGGREKLFF. V gene TRBV29-1 combines with J gene TRBJ1-4; D is possibly TRBD1 (5 bases). Germline assignment: CDR1 SQVTM and CDR2 ANQGSEA. This CDR3 has 13 residues. The V gene lost 7 bases and the J gene lost 8 bases, with 17 bases spanning the gap.